These T cell receptor beta chains were read from a single sample in a study of cytomegalovirus exposure and HLA in healthy donors. Profiling relied on immunoSEQ multiplex PCR, and the TCRdb table lists in-frame clones only, not all of them. This table holds 150,000 or so clones, 84% found once. What was sequenced was PBMCs. The receptors shown here come from a man aged 25-45 years in good health and CMV-seropositive. CDR3s include the opening cysteine and the closing phenylalanine or tryptophan. The D gene is left open where the match is weak. Not every row has a clone size; where given, it reads once, few, many or a size class.

-	TRBJ2-1	TRBV10-2	-	CASSPDYYNEQFF	TGCGCCAGCTCCCCGGACTACTACAATGAGCAGTTCTTC
once	TRBJ2-1	TRBV6-1	TRBD2	CASRGGSKYNEQFF	TGTGCCAGCAGAGGCGGGAGTAAATACAATGAGCAGTTCTTC
-	TRBJ2-1	TRBV27	-	CASRPTNDRQQFF	TGTGCCAGCAGACCAACAAATGACAGGCAACAGTTCTTC
few	TRBJ2-3	TRBV10-3	-	CAIRGGKLSTDTQYF	TGTGCCATCAGGGGGGGTAAACTGAGCACAGATACGCAGTATTTT
-	TRBJ1-2	TRBV28	-	CASSTDTGVYGYTF	TGTGCCAGCAGTACCGACACAGGTGTCTATGGCTACACCTTC
-	TRBJ2-2	TRBV11-2	-	CASSLAGTNTGELFF	TGTGCCAGCAGCTTAGCCGGGACAAACACCGGGGAGCTGTTTTTT
-	TRBJ2-5	TRBV2	TRBD1	CASRPGQGWETQYF	TGTGCCAGCAGGCCGGGACAGGGCTGGGAGACCCAGTACTTC
-	TRBJ2-3	TRBV9	TRBD2	CASSPRGGGGTDTQYF	TGTGCCAGCAGCCCAAGGGGCGGGGGGGGCACAGATACGCAGTATTTT
-	TRBJ2-1	TRBV5-4	TRBD1	CASSLPPSGTGLNEQFF	TGTGCCAGCAGCTTGCCTCCGTCGGGGACAGGGCTCAATGAGCAGTTCTTC
once	TRBJ2-1	TRBV9	-	CASSVSSRGSYNEQFF	TGTGCCAGCAGCGTAAGTTCCAGGGGTTCCTACAATGAGCAGTTCTTC
-	TRBJ2-7	TRBV13	-	CASSSLTDPAYEQYF	TGTGCCAGCAGCTCTTTGACTGATCCTGCCTACGAGCAGTACTTC
once	TRBJ2-5	TRBV7-2	TRBD2	CASSRGVGETQYF	TGTGCCAGCAGCCGGGGGGTGGGAGAGACCCAGTACTTC
-	TRBJ1-1	TRBV27	-	CASSSSVISEAFF	TGTGCCAGCAGTTCGTCAGTAATTTCTGAAGCTTTCTTT
few	TRBJ2-2	TRBV29-1	TRBD2	CSVPSGSGDTGELFF	TGCAGCGTTCCTAGCGGGAGCGGCGACACCGGGGAGCTGTTTTTT
-	TRBJ2-1	TRBV2	TRBD1	CASSRDRGYNEQFF	TGTGCCAGCAGCCGGGACAGGGGATACAATGAGCAGTTCTTC
-	TRBJ2-5	TRBV5-6	TRBD2	CASSAWTSGDVETQYF	TGTGCCAGCAGCGCGTGGACTAGCGGGGATGTGGAGACCCAGTACTTC
-	TRBJ2-7	TRBV28	-	CASSLSQGVSYEQYF	TGTGCCAGCAGTTTATCCCAGGGTGTCTCCTACGAGCAGTACTTC
-	TRBJ2-4	TRBV7-2	TRBD1	CASSQDRDDIQYF	TGTGCCAGCAGCCAAGACAGGGATGACATTCAGTACTTC
-	TRBJ2-1	TRBV11-2	TRBD2	CASTGTSGRYNEQFF	TGTGCCAGCACCGGGACTAGCGGGAGATACAATGAGCAGTTCTTC
-	TRBJ2-7	TRBV2	-	CASSEPGAGAAYEQYF	TGTGCCAGCAGTGAGCCGGGGGCGGGAGCGGCCTACGAGCAGTACTTC
-	TRBJ2-1	TRBV29-1	TRBD2	CSVEPRTSGRPGEQFF	TGCAGCGTTGAACCCCGGACTAGCGGGAGACCTGGAGAGCAGTTCTTC
-	TRBJ2-1	TRBV18	TRBD2	CASSLGRENNEQFF	TGTGCCAGCTCACTGGGGAGGGAGAACAATGAGCAGTTCTTC
-	TRBJ2-3	TRBV21-1	-	CASSVTGESNDTQYF	TGTGCCAGCAGCGTAACAGGGGAATCAAACGATACGCAGTATTTT
-	TRBJ2-5	TRBV7-2	-	CASSPDRGFQETQYF	TGTGCCAGCAGCCCAGACCGGGGGTTCCAAGAGACCCAGTACTTC
-	TRBJ1-5	TRBV7-9	-	CASSRTQGLGYSNQPQHF	TGTGCCAGCAGCCGTACTCAGGGGTTGGGGTATAGCAATCAGCCCCAGCATTTT
-	TRBJ2-1	TRBV6-5	-	CASSARGEQFF	TGTGCCAGCAGCGCAAGGGGTGAGCAGTTCTTC
-	TRBJ1-2	TRBV15	-	CATSRDLAGLEYGYTF	TGTGCCACCAGCAGAGATTTAGCGGGGCTGGAGTATGGCTACACCTTC
few	TRBJ2-1	TRBV28	-	CASTSGGSQDSYNEQFF	TGTGCCAGCACCTCTGGGGGGAGCCAGGACTCCTACAATGAGCAGTTCTTC
-	TRBJ1-1	TRBV4-1	-	CASSQRRRGLNTEAFF	TGCGCCAGCAGCCAACGGCGCAGGGGACTGAACACTGAAGCTTTCTTT
-	TRBJ2-1	TRBV5-1	TRBD2	CASSLDGTTHNEQFF	TGCGCCAGCAGCTTGGACGGGACTACTCACAATGAGCAGTTCTTC
-	TRBJ2-1	TRBV4-2	-	CASSQGGRGIVFGSRVF	TGTGCCAGCAGCCAAGGGGGTAGGGGAATAGTTTTCGGGAGTCGGGTCTTC
-	TRBJ2-7	TRBV7-8	TRBD1	CASSPRQGSYEQYF	TGTGCCAGCAGCCCCAGACAGGGATCCTACGAGCAGTACTTC
-	TRBJ1-4	TRBV18	TRBD1	CASSPGHRGDEKLFF	TGTGCCAGCTCACCAGGGCACAGGGGGGATGAAAAACTGTTTTTT
-	TRBJ2-7	TRBV5-4	TRBD2	CASSFDGRDTYEQYF	TGTGCCAGCAGCTTTGACGGGAGGGATACCTACGAGCAGTACTTC
-	TRBJ2-5	TRBV7-9	TRBD1	CASSPQTGVETQYF	TGTGCCAGCAGCCCACAGACAGGGGTGGAGACCCAGTACTTC
few	TRBJ2-4	TRBV6-5	-	CASYAGDKNIQYF	TGTGCCAGCTATGCCGGGGACAAAAACATTCAGTACTTC
-	TRBJ2-1	TRBV11-3	TRBD2	CASSSGLAYNEQFF	TGTGCCAGCAGCTCGGGACTAGCCTACAATGAGCAGTTCTTC
once	TRBJ2-2	TRBV27	TRBD1	CASSLSGTGDSNTGELFF	TGTGCCAGCAGTTTATCCGGGACAGGGGACTCGAACACCGGGGAGCTGTTTTTT
-	TRBJ1-5	TRBV19	-	CASSTAGSQPQHF	TGTGCCAGTAGTACCGCGGGCAGTCAGCCCCAGCATTTT
-	TRBJ2-7	TRBV10-3	TRBD1	CAIRQTGIGREQYF	TGTGCCATCAGACAGACAGGGATTGGACGCGAGCAGTACTTC
once	TRBJ2-5	TRBV5-4	TRBD2	CASSPGSGRAEETQYF	TGTGCCAGCAGCCCCGGGAGCGGGAGGGCCGAAGAGACCCAGTACTTC
-	TRBJ2-3	TRBV27	-	CASSFTGGLYTQYF	TGTGCCAGCAGTTTTACGGGGGGCCTATATACGCAGTATTTT
few	TRBJ1-1	TRBV29-1	-	CSAGTPNTEAFF	TGCAGCGCTGGGACACCGAACACTGAAGCTTTCTTT
once	TRBJ2-1	TRBV27	TRBD2	CASAPLADNNEQFF	TGTGCCAGCGCTCCTCTAGCGGACAACAATGAGCAGTTCTTC
-	TRBJ2-7	TRBV5-4	TRBD2	CASSLARGLAGEQYF	TGTGCCAGCAGCTTGGCCCGGGGACTAGCGGGCGAGCAGTACTTC
-	TRBJ1-5	TRBV6-1	TRBD1	CASTRQGEGNQPQHF	TGTGCCAGCACCCGACAGGGGGAGGGCAATCAGCCCCAGCATTTT
-	TRBJ2-1	TRBV29-1	TRBD2	CSVPPGTSGYNEQFF	TGCAGCGTTCCGCCCGGGACTAGCGGATACAATGAGCAGTTCTTC
-	TRBJ2-6	TRBV2	-	CASSERAGANVLTF	TGTGCCAGCAGTGAACGTGCTGGGGCCAACGTCCTGACTTTC